Listed below are T cell receptor beta chains from one sample, sequenced in a study of shared clonotypes between healthy human individuals. TCRdb's table, derived via immunoSEQ multiplex PCR, lists solely in-frame clones and lacks some. There are more than 2,000,000 clones in the sample; approximately 94% occur only once, and 0.14% lies in the top ten. The specimen was naive CD4+ T cells sorted from blood. The source is a man aged 18-30 years in good health. CDR3s include the opening cysteine and the closing phenylalanine or tryptophan. Fields, in order: V gene, D gene, J gene, clone size, CDR3 DNA, CDR3 protein. The D gene is left open where the match is weak. Rows give clone size only sometimes, using once, few, many, or a class for an expanded clone.

TRBV7-9	TRBD2	TRBJ2-1	-	TGTGCCAGCAGCCGGACTAGCGGGAGCTATGAGCAGTTCTTC	CASSRTSGSYEQFF
TRBV12-5	TRBD1	TRBJ2-5	-	TGTGCTAGTGGTTTGGGACAGGGTGTAGAGACCCAGTACTTC	CASGLGQGVETQYF
TRBV2	-	TRBJ2-3	-	TGTGCCAGTGGAGGGCTAGCGACTAGCACAGATACGCAGTATTTT	CASGGLATSTDTQYF
TRBV7-2	TRBD2	TRBJ2-1	once	TGTGCCAGCAGCCCAGATGGGGGAGGGAGCCAGTTCTTC	CASSPDGGGSQFF
TRBV5-4	TRBD2	TRBJ2-1	-	TGTGCCAGCAGCTCGGGACTAGCGGGAGTGGGTGAGCAGTTCTTC	CASSSGLAGVGEQFF
TRBV2	-	TRBJ2-7	-	TGTGCCAGCAGTACAGGGGACTACGGCGAGCAGTACTTC	CASSTGDYGEQYF
TRBV18	-	TRBJ2-7	-	TGTGCCAGCTCACCCCTACAGGGTATCGACGAGCAGTACTTC	CASSPLQGIDEQYF
TRBV5-1	TRBD1	TRBJ1-2	-	TGCGCCAGCAGCCCGTCCTACGGGACAGACTATGGCTACACCTTC	CASSPSYGTDYGYTF
TRBV5-4	-	TRBJ2-7	-	TGTGCCAGCAGTTTGGACAGCTTCAAGTACGAGCAGTACTTC	CASSLDSFKYEQYF
TRBV10-1	-	TRBJ1-1	few	TGCGCCAGCAGTGAAGCCCCCATGGGGACTGAAGCTTTCTTT	CASSEAPMGTEAFF
TRBV7-2	-	TRBJ2-3	-	TGTGCCAGCAGCCTTCGAACAGATACGCAGTATTTT	CASSLRTDTQYF